Following are 19 T cell receptor beta chains from one sample sequenced in a study of blood T cell repertoires in COVID-19. TCRdb's copy holds only in-frame clones and misses some; the assay was immunoSEQ multiplex PCR. The repertoire consists of about 180,000 clones, with roughly 84% occurring once and the leading ten covering about 18%. Sequenced sample: peripheral blood. The receptors stem from a person aged 70 to 79 with COVID-19, enrolled during active disease.

The chain employs TRBV28 and TRBJ1-1, with 9 bases identical to TRBD1. The ends lost 4 bases at V and 1 base at J; junction bases unmatched: 13. The CDR3 is made up of 18 amino acids. CDR1 MDHEN and CDR2 SYDVKM come from the germline V gene. The CDR3 DNA sequence: TGTGCCAGCAGTTACGGGTCGGGACAGGGTGGACGGAACACTGAAGCTTTCTTT. This sequence encodes CASSYGSGQGGRNTEAFF.

This sequence joins TRBV6-6 and TRBJ2-7; weak D call: TRBD2 (5 bases). This CDR3 has 14 amino acids. Germline loops: CDR1 MNHNY, CDR2 SVGAGI (reference sequence). V was trimmed by 7 bases and J by 0 bases, leaving 13 bases between them. The CDR3 protein is CASTTTGSSYEQYF. Here the CDR3 DNA reads TGTGCCAGCACCACGACGGGGAGCTCCTACGAGCAGTACTTC.

The V call is TRBV11-2, the J call TRBJ2-3; D may be TRBD2 (5 bases). V was trimmed by 6 bases and J by 5 bases, leaving 12 bases between them. From germline, CDR1 is SGHAT and CDR2 FQNNGV. The CDR3 extends over 13 amino acids. The CDR3 nucleotides read TGTGCCAGCAGAATAACTAGGATAGATACGCAGTATTTT. Its protein is CASRITRIDTQYF.

The V gene is TRBV19, the J gene TRBJ1-1; 7 nucleotides agree with TRBD1. V lost 3 bases to trimming and J lost 7 bases; unmatched junction nucleotides: 8. The V gene's germline CDR1 is LNHDA and CDR2 SQIVND (reference sequence). This CDR3 is built from 14 residues. The DNA of the CDR3 is TGTGCCAGTAGTATGGAGACAGGGTTTCATGAAGCTTTCTTT. This sequence encodes CASSMETGFHEAFF.

The chain uses TRBV6-6 and TRBJ1-1; 8 bases agree with TRBD1. The trim removed 2 bases at V and 4 bases at J, leaving 6 bases unmatched. Germline V gene sequence: CDR1 MNHNY, CDR2 SVGAGI (reference sequence). This CDR3 has 15 residues. The CDR3 DNA is TGTGCCAGCAGTTACGCCCCCGACAGGGGCACTGAAGCTTTCTTT. This codes for CASSYAPDRGTEAFF.

The rearrangement joins TRBV6-5 to TRBJ2-4; D might be TRBD1 (5 bases). The CDR3 totals 16 residues. The germline V gene has CDR1 MNHEY and CDR2 SVGAGI. The V end lost 2 bases, the J end lost 0 bases, and 11 bases lay between the germline ends. Here the CDR3 reads CASSYLTDVAKNIQYF. The CDR3 region has the DNA TGTGCCAGCAGTTACCTGACAGACGTAGCCAAAAACATTCAGTACTTC.

This chain joins TRBV2 and TRBJ2-5, with a weak D call TRBD1 (7 bases). There are 14 residues in the CDR3. Trimming left V 7 bases short and J 4 bases short, with 16 bases between. CDR1 and CDR2 (germline): SNHLY, FYNNEI. CDR3 in amino acids: CASTPQGGGETQYF. In DNA, the CDR3 is TGTGCCAGCACGCCCCAGGGGGGAGGAGAGACCCAGTACTTC.

The rearrangement links TRBV6-5 to TRBJ2-3, with unresolved D. The V end lost 5 bases, the J end lost 4 bases, and 4 bases lay between the germline ends. Germline lookup yields CDR1 MNHEY and CDR2 SVGAGI. The CDR3 is made up of 11 amino acids. The CDR3 sequence is CASSPSDTQYF. CDR3 DNA sequence: TGTGCCAGCAGTCCATCAGATACGCAGTATTTT.

This clone has a single count. The CDR3 sequence is CSVPRTVKNYNEQFF. The CDR3 region has the DNA TGCAGCGTTCCTAGGACAGTGAAGAACTACAATGAGCAGTTCTTC. V usage is TRBV29-1 and J usage is TRBJ2-1; a possible D gene is TRBD1 (6 bases). In germline, CDR1 is SQVTM, CDR2 ANQGSEA. The CDR3 length is 15 residues. With 5 bases removed from V and 3 bases from J, the gap between germline ends came to 17 bases.

As to this clone: Other DNA variants within this sample encode the same CDR3. The rearrangement joins TRBV9 to TRBJ1-2; D not resolved. The V end lost 4 bases, the J end lost 4 bases, and 17 bases lay between the germline ends. CDR1 is SGDLS, CDR2 YYNGEE, per germline. This CDR3 comprises 15 residues. The CDR3 bases are TGTGCCAGCAGCCAAGAGACTGGTGGAGTCTATGGCTACACCTTC. Encoded protein: CASSQETGGVYGYTF.

This clone was detected only a few times. The rearrangement joins TRBV4-2 to TRBJ2-2, with 15 bases fitting TRBD2. CDR3 length equals 19 residues. Germline-derived CDR1 and CDR2 are LGHNA and YNFKEQ. The trim removed 1 base at V and 4 bases at J, leaving 7 bases unmatched. CDR3 DNA sequence: TGTGCCAGCAGCCAAGCGGGACTAGCGGGAGGATGGGGCACCGGGGAGCTGTTTTTT. Protein: CASSQAGLAGGWGTGELFF.

The chain is built from TRBV19 and TRBJ2-1; 14 nucleotides align to TRBD2. With 4 bases clipped from V and 15 bases from J, the junction kept 11 bases outside the gene matches. The germline CDR1 and CDR2 sequences are LNHDA and SQIVND (reference sequence). CDR3 length: 15 residues. The CDR3 coding sequence is TGTGCCAGTAGTAGACCCGGGACTAGCGGGAGTGTGTGGTTCTTC. Encoded protein: CASSRPGTSGSVWFF. The variable domain in full, completed from reference TRBV19 and TRBJ2-1, reads DGGITQSPKYLFRKEGQNVTLSCEQNLNHDAMYWYRQDPGQGLRLIYYSQIVNDFQKGDIAEGYSVSREKKESFPLTVTSAQKNPTAFYLCASSRPGTSGSVWFFGPGTRLTVL.

V gene TRBV5-5 combines with J gene TRBJ1-2; D unresolved. Germline V lookup: CDR1 SGHKS, CDR2 YYEKEE (reference sequence). V was cut by 3 bases and J by 4 bases, with 22 bases left in between. This CDR3 region has 17 residues. CDR3 region: CASSSSGTSGWAYGYTF. The CDR3 nucleotides are TGTGCCAGCAGCTCATCGGGAACCTCCGGGTGGGCCTATGGCTACACCTTC.

This chain links TRBV11-2 with TRBJ1-5; D gene uncertain. Germline CDR1 SGHAT, CDR2 FQNNGV. V dropped 5 bases and J dropped 4 bases, with 12 bases sitting between them. The CDR3 totals 14 residues. The DNA for the CDR3 is TGTGCCAGCAGCCGCGGACGGGAGAATCAGCCCCAGCATTTT. Its translation: CASSRGRENQPQHF.

The V gene is TRBV18, the J gene TRBJ2-5, with D possibly being TRBD1 (6 bases). Germline V CDR1 and CDR2: KGHSH, LQKENI. Trimming shortened V by 6 bases and J by 5 bases, and 13 bases separated the two germline ends. The CDR3 contains 13 residues. CDR3 nucleotides: TGTGCCAGCTCGACCAGGGGTGGGGAGACCCAGTACTTC. Protein product: CASSTRGGETQYF.

The gene calls are TRBV2 and TRBJ2-7; D might be TRBD1 (6 bases). Deletions cut 9 bases from V and 3 bases from J, with 15 bases between. Per the germline V gene, CDR1 is SNHLY and CDR2 is FYNNEI. The CDR3 sequence is 13 residues long. CDR3: CASKTGQIYEQYF. CDR3 DNA: TGTGCCAGTAAAACTGGACAGATCTACGAGCAGTACTTC.

This clone has only one observation. The chain employs TRBV12-5 and TRBJ1-5; 10 positions agree with TRBD1. Looked up from germline, CDR1 is LGHNT and CDR2 is FRNRAP. V gave up 0 bases and J gave up 0 bases; unmatched junction bases: 11. The CDR3 loop spans 20 amino acids. CDR3 in DNA: TGTGCTAGTGGTTTGGTACTGTTGTTTTGGGACAGGGGTAGCAATCAGCCCCAGCATTTT. Translated: CASGLVLLFWDRGSNQPQHF.

The rearrangement joins TRBV4-2 to TRBJ2-1; 7 nucleotides match TRBD2. Trimming cost V 4 bases and J 4 bases; bases outside gene matches: 10. Looked up from germline, CDR1 is LGHNA and CDR2 is YNFKEQ. The CDR3 has 16 residues. CDR3 sequence: CASSPHTSVRYNEQFF. The CDR3 bases are TGTGCCAGCAGCCCGCACACTAGCGTACGTTACAATGAGCAGTTCTTC.

J is TRBJ1-4 and V is TRBV30, with D possibly matching TRBD1 (6 bases). CDR1 GTSNPN and CDR2 SVGIG come from the germline V gene (reference sequence). There are 15 residues in the CDR3. Trimming pared 0 bases from V and 8 bases from J, leaving 16 bases between. CDR3 nucleotide sequence: TGTGCCTGGAGTGTATGGGCAGGGGATGGCGAAAAACTGTTTTTT. Its translation is CAWSVWAGDGEKLFF. Full variable domain (rest looked up from reference TRBV30 and TRBJ1-4): SQTIHQWPATLVQPVGSPLSLECTVEGTSNPNLYWYRQAAGRGLQLLFYSVGIGQISSEVPQNLSASRPQDRQFILSSKKLLLSDSGFYLCAWSVWAGDGEKLFFGSGTQLSVL.